Each of the 27 T cell receptor beta chains below was sequenced from the same sample in a study of monozygotic twins with inflammatory bowel disease. Reprocessing the 5' RACE reads, TCRdb reports a single entry for every CDR3 protein and omits DNA. This sample contains about 160,000 distinct CDR3 sequences. The source material was blood. The origin of the receptors is a human donor with ulcerative colitis or Crohn's disease, or a healthy co-twin of an affected twin (not recorded which).

The J gene is TRBJ1-2, the V gene TRBV11-2; the D call of TRBD1 rests on TCRdb alone, since no DNA is present to check it. Looked up from germline, CDR1 is SGHAT and CDR2 is FQNNGV. The CDR3 runs 14 residues. The CDR3 here is CASSLVDSSYGYTF.

The V and J genes are TRBV7-2 and TRBJ1-2; the D gene TCRdb calls, TRBD1, cannot be checked with no DNA. The length of the CDR3 is 13 residues. CDR1 is SGHTA and CDR2 is FQGNSA in the germline V gene. The CDR3 sequence is CASSFRDTYGYTF. Together with reference TRBV7-2 and TRBJ1-2, the CDR3 gives the full variable domain: GAGVSQSPSNKVTEKGKDVELRCDPISGHTALYWYRQSLGQGLEFLIYFQGNSAPDKSGLPSDRFSAERTGGSVSTLTIQRTQQEDSAVYLCASSFRDTYGYTFGSGTRLTVV.

The rearrangement uses TRBV9 and TRBJ1-1; the D gene TCRdb calls, TRBD1, cannot be checked with no DNA. Germline V gene sequence: CDR1 SGDLS, CDR2 YYNGEE. The CDR3 length is 15 residues. The CDR3 region is CASSGGQNLNTEAFF.

The rearrangement uses TRBV27 and TRBJ1-2; there is no DNA to check the TCRdb D call of TRBD1. The CDR3 has 13 residues. CDR1 is MNHEY and CDR2 is SMNVEV in the germline V gene (reference sequence). CDR3 in amino acids: CASSTPTGNGYTF.

The chain joins TRBV6-2 or TRBV6-3 to TRBJ2-2; TCRdb designates TRBD2, a call that cannot be tested without DNA. The CDR3 contains 14 residues. Germline V gene lookup returns CDR1 MNHEY and CDR2 SVGEGT. The CDR3 reads CASGPTAGTGELFF.

The chain uses TRBV30 and TRBJ2-1; TCRdb names TRBD1, which stays unverified in the absence of DNA. The CDR3 loop spans 14 amino acids. Germline V gene lookup returns CDR1 GTSNPN and CDR2 SVGIG (reference sequence). This chain's CDR3 is CAWNRDRAYNEQFF.

The chain uses TRBV7-9 and TRBJ2-1; without DNA, the TCRdb call of TRBD2 cannot be checked. This CDR3 has 15 residues. The germline CDR1 and CDR2 sequences are SEHNR and FQNEAQ (reference sequence). The CDR3 sequence: CASSPLAGEYNEQFF.

The chain has TRBV3-1 and TRBJ2-2; TCRdb proposes TRBD1, but this gene call is untestable without DNA. Germline V gives CDR1 LGHDT, CDR2 YNNKEL (reference sequence). The CDR3 length is 18 residues. CDR3 in amino acids: CASSQAVFWTVNTGELFF. The full variable domain, in which reference TRBV3-1 and TRBJ2-2 provide the parts outside the CDR3, is DTAVSQTPKYLVTQMGNDKSIKCEQNLGHDTMYWYKQDSKKFLKIMFSYNNKELIINETVPNRFSPKSPDKAHLNLHINSLELGDSAVYFCASSQAVFWTVNTGELFFGEGSRLTVL.

This chain uses TRBV10-3 with TRBJ1-1. The germline CDR1 and CDR2 sequences are ENHRY and SYGVKD. The CDR3 has 16 residues. CDR3 sequence: CAISEVGGLGNTEAFF.

The chain uses TRBV15 and TRBJ2-3. The CDR3 totals 16 residues. Germline CDR1 LNHNV, CDR2 YYDKDF (reference sequence). CDR3 loop: CATSRDPFRGTDTQYF.

The chain combines TRBV29-1 with TRBJ2-2; TCRdb outputs TRBD2, but without DNA this stays unchecked. CDR1 is SQVTM, CDR2 ANQGSEA, per germline. The CDR3 is 15 amino acids. The chain's CDR3 is CSVSGPYSNTGELFF.

This chain connects TRBV4-3 to TRBJ2-3; TCRdb's D gene call, TRBD2, goes unchecked for lack of DNA. The CDR3 sequence is 16 residues long. Germline CDR1 reads LGHNA; CDR2 reads YSLEER. The CDR3 reads CASSQTISGRKDTQYF.

This sequence joins TRBV21-1 and TRBJ2-5; TCRdb names TRBD1, which stays unverified in the absence of DNA. TRBV21-1 is a pseudogene locus. The length of the CDR3 is 14 residues. This CDR3 is CASIPGHLQETQYF.

J is TRBJ2-5 and V is TRBV5-1; TCRdb's D call of TRBD1 is untestable without DNA. The germline gives CDR1 SGHRS, CDR2 YFSETQ. This CDR3 contains 13 residues. The CDR3 protein is CASSFDRVETQYF. The full variable domain, in which reference TRBV5-1 and TRBJ2-5 provide the parts outside the CDR3, is KAGVTQTPRYLIKTRGQQVTLSCSPISGHRSVSWYQQTPGQGLQFLFEYFSETQRNKGNFPGRFSGRQFSNSRSEMNVSTLELGDSALYLCASSFDRVETQYFGPGTRLLVL.

The chain has TRBV12-3 or TRBV12-4 and TRBJ1-2; TCRdb names TRBD1, which stays unverified in the absence of DNA. This CDR3 has 13 residues. CDR3: CASSSQGDYGYTF.

The chain combines TRBV2 with TRBJ1-2; there is no DNA to check the TCRdb D call of TRBD1. The germline gives CDR1 SNHLY, CDR2 FYNNEI. This CDR3 has 15 amino acids. CDR3 region: CASSDPGQGVYGYTF.

This chain's CDR3 is CASSKLVGTGEQFF. This chain joins TRBV21-1 and TRBJ2-1; the D gene TCRdb calls, TRBD1, cannot be checked with no DNA. TRBV21-1 is a known pseudogene. CDR3 length: 14 residues.

V usage is TRBV3-1 and J usage is TRBJ1-5; lacking DNA, the TRBD1 call made by TCRdb goes unchecked. Per germline, CDR1 LGHDT and CDR2 YNNKEL (reference sequence). The CDR3 consists of 13 residues. The CDR3 loop is CASSRQGDQPQHF.

This chain links TRBV6-5 with TRBJ2-7; TCRdb calls TRBD2, which cannot be checked without DNA. This CDR3 contains 19 residues. Germline V gene sequence: CDR1 MNHEY, CDR2 SVGAGI. CDR3 protein: CASSYSIPLAGAHAYEQYF.

The chain links TRBV29-1 to TRBJ1-1. CDR1 is SQVTM, CDR2 ANQGSEA, per germline. The CDR3 sequence is 13 residues long. This chain's CDR3 is CSVEQQKNTEAFF.

The chain carries TRBV4-3 and TRBJ2-7; checking the TCRdb D call of TRBD2 is not possible without DNA. The CDR3 spans 14 residues. The germline V gene encodes CDR1 LGHNA and CDR2 YSLEER. The CDR3 region is CASSQDYGGRGPYF.

CDR3 in amino acids: CASSSREQSVEAFF. The chain is built from TRBV5-4 and TRBJ1-1; TCRdb's D gene call, TRBD1, goes unchecked for lack of DNA. This CDR3 is built from 14 residues. CDR1 is SGHNT, CDR2 YYREEE, per germline (reference sequence).

The CDR3 here is CASSPEAPPEAFF. The chain has TRBV18 and TRBJ1-1. This CDR3 region has 13 residues. The germline V gene encodes CDR1 KGHSH and CDR2 LQKENI.

The chain employs TRBV7-8 and TRBJ2-1; TCRdb indicates TRBD2, and absent DNA this call remains unverified. The CDR3 totals 14 residues. The germline V gene has CDR1 SGHVS and CDR2 FQNEAQ. The CDR3 spells CASSTRSRDNEQFF.

V usage is TRBV4-2 and J usage is TRBJ1-2. The CDR3 is 15 residues long. Looked up from germline, CDR1 is LGHNA and CDR2 is YNFKEQ. This CDR3 is CASSQETEIVYGYTF.

The V gene is TRBV9, the J gene TRBJ2-1; TCRdb selects TRBD2, and the lack of DNA leaves this call unchecked. This CDR3 has 15 residues. From germline, CDR1 is SGDLS and CDR2 YYNGEE. The CDR3 spells CASSTLAGGGNEQFF.

The CDR3 loop is CATSRDQRTEAFF. The gene calls are TRBV15 and TRBJ1-1. This CDR3 is 13 amino acids long. The germline V gene encodes CDR1 LNHNV and CDR2 YYDKDF (reference sequence).